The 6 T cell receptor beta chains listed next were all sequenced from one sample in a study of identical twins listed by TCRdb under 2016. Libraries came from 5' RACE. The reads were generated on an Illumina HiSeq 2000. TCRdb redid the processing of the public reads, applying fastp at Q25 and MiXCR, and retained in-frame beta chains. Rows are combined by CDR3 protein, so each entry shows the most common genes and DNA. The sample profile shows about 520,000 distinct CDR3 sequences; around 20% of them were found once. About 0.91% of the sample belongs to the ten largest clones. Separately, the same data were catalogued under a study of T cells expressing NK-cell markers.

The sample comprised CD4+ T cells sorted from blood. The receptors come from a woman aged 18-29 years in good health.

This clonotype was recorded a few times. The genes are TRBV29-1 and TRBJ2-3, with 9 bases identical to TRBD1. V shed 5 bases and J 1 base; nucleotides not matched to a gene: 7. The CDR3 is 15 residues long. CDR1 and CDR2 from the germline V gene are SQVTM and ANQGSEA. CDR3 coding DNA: TGCAGCGTTCTACCCCGGGACAGGGGCACAGATACGCAGTATTTT. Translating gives CSVLPRDRGTDTQYF.

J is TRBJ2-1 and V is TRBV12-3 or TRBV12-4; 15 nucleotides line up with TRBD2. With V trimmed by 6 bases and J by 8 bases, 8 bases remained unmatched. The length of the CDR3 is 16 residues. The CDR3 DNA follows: TGTGCCAGCAGCCGCGGACTAGCGGGGGGGTTAGATGAGCAGTTCTTC. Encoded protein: CASSRGLAGGLDEQFF.

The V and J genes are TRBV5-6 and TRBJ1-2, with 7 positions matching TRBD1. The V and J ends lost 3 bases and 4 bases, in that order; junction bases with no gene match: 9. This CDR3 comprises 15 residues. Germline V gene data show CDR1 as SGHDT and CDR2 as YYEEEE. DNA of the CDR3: TGTGCCAGCAGCTCCGAACCCACAGGGGTCTATGGCTACACCTTC. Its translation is CASSSEPTGVYGYTF.

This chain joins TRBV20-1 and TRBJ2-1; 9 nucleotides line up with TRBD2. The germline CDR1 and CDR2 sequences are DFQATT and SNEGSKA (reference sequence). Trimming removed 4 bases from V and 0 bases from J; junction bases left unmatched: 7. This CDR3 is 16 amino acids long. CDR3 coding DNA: TGCAGTGCTAAAACGTTTAGCGGGAGCTCCTACAATGAGCAGTTCTTC. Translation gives CSAKTFSGSSYNEQFF.

CDR3 DNA: TGTGCCATCAGCCTAAGGGACGGAGAATATGGCTACACCTTC. It translates to CAISLRDGEYGYTF. The V gene is TRBV10-3, the J gene TRBJ1-2, with a tentative D call TRBD1 (5 bases). The CDR3 totals 14 residues. CDR1 and CDR2 (germline): ENHRY, SYGVKD. V was shortened by 6 bases and J by 5 bases, with 16 bases between the two germline ends.

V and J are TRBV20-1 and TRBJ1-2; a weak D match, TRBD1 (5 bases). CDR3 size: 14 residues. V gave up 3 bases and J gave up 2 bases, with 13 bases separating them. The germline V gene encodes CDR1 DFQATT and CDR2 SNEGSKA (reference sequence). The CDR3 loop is CSARARDGNYGYTF. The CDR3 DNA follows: TGCAGTGCTAGGGCCAGGGATGGAAACTATGGCTACACCTTC.